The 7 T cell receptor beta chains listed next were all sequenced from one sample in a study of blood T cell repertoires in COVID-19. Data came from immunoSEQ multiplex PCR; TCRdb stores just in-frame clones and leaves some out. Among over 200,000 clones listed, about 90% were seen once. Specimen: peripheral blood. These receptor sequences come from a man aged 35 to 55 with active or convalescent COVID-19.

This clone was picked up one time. This chain's CDR3 is CASKKESSGANVLTF. CDR3 DNA: TGTGCCAGCAAAAAGGAGAGCTCTGGGGCCAACGTCCTGACTTTC. The rearrangement links TRBV6-5 to TRBJ2-6, with unresolved D. V was trimmed by 7 bases and J by 0 bases, leaving 10 bases between them. Germline CDR1 and CDR2: MNHEY and SVGAGI. There are 15 residues in the CDR3.

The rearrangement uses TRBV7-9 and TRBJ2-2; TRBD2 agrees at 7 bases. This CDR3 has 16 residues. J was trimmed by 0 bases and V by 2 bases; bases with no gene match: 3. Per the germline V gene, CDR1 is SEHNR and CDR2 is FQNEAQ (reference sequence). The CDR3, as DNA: TGTGCCAGCAGCTTACTGGGACTATCGAACACCGGGGAGCTGTTTTTT. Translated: CASSLLGLSNTGELFF.

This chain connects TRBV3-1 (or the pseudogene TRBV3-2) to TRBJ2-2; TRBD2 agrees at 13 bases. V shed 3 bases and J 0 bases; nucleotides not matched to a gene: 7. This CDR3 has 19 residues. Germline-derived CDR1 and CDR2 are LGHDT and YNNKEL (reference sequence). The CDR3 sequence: CASSHPLAGGATNTGELFF. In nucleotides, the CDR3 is TGTGCCAGCAGCCACCCACTAGCGGGGGGGGCCACGAACACCGGGGAGCTGTTTTTT.

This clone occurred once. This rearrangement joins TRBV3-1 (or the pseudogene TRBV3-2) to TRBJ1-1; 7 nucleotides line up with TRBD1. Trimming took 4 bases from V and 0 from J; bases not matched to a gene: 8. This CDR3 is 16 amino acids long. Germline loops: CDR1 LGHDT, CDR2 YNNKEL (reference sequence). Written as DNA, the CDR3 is TGTGCCAGCAGCCTCGGGACAGCCCCTATGAACACTGAAGCTTTCTTT. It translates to CASSLGTAPMNTEAFF.

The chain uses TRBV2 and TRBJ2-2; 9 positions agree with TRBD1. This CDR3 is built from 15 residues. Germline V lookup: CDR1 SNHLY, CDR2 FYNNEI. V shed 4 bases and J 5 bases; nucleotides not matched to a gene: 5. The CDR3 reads CASSVLQGATGELFF. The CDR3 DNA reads TGTGCCAGCAGTGTATTACAGGGGGCTACCGGGGAGCTGTTTTTT.

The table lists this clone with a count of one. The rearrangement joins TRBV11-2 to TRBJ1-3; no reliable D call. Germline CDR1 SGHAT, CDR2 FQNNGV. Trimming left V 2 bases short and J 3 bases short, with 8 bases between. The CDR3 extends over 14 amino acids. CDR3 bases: TGTGCCAGCAGCTTACCCGGGTATGGAAACACCATATATTTT. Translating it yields CASSLPGYGNTIYF.

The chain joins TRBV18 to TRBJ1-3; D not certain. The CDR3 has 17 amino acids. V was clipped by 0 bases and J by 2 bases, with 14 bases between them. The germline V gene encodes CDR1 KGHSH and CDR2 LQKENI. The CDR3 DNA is TGTGCCAGCTCACCACCGTCTCCGCACTTAACTGGAAACACCATATATTTT. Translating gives CASSPPSPHLTGNTIYF.